This TCR beta chain was recorded in a study of response to subunit inactivated influenza vaccine. Germline CDR1 reads SGHTA; CDR2 reads FQGNSA. Trimming took 5 bases from V and 10 from J; bases not matched to a gene: 10. The CDR3 runs to 16 residues. On this clonotype itself: Its specificity is unknown.

Points from the study as a whole: The authors offered the suggestion that each seasonal influenza vaccination recruits few new T cells.

TCRdb processed the RT-PCR reads anew with MiXCR; each CDR3 protein has one entry. The sample holds hundreds of thousands of distinct CDR3 sequences, about 14% seen once. The sequenced sample was PBMCs from blood, obtained around 14 days before vaccination. The chain links TRBV7-2 to TRBJ2-1; 14 positions match TRBD2. This clonotype was sampled from a man aged 50 to 60 who received an inactivated influenza vaccine. The CDR3 sequence: CASSTQGLAGVREQFF. CDR3 bases: TGTGCCAGCAGCACCCAGGGACTAGCGGGGGTTCGGGAGCAGTTCTTC.